The 6 T cell receptor beta chains below come from one sample, sequenced in a study of beta chain features in type 1 diabetes. Findings and caveats of the study: There was a moderate but significant shortening of TCRB CDR3s in all four CD4+ subsets of Type 1 diabetes patients.

What these receptors recognize is not known. What was sequenced were expressed TCRB transcripts, since all of the isolated RNA had been reverse transcribed. TCRdb's table, derived via immunoSEQ multiplex PCR, lists solely in-frame clones and lacks some. This sample yields 500,000 to 800,000 clones, of which 9.5% to 15% are seen a single time; more than 0.09% belongs to the top ten. The sample taken for sequencing was naive CD4+ T cells from blood. The receptors originated from a man aged 25-45 years with type 1 diabetes.

The J gene is TRBJ2-3, the V gene TRBV9; no clear D gene. CDR3 length: 14 residues. Trimming took off 0 bases at V and 0 bases at J, with 5 bases between the two ends. Germline lookup yields CDR1 SGDLS and CDR2 YYNGEE. CDR3 DNA sequence: TGTGCCAGCAGCGTAGATTGGAGCACAGATACGCAGTATTTT. This codes for CASSVDWSTDTQYF. Filled out from reference TRBV9 and TRBJ2-3, the complete variable domain reads DSGVTQTPKHLITATGQRVTLRCSPRSGDLSVYWYQQSLDQGLQFLIQYYNGEERAKGNILERFSAQQFPDLHSELNLSSLELGDSALYFCASSVDWSTDTQYFGPGTRLTVL.

This sequence joins TRBV25-1 and TRBJ2-5; no definite D call. Germline V gene lookup returns CDR1 MGHDK and CDR2 SYGVNS. The CDR3 runs 14 residues. Trimming took 4 bases from V and 3 from J, leaving 12 bases between them. As DNA, the CDR3 is TGTGCCAGCAGTGTGTCGGCTAGGAAAGAGACCCAGTACTTC. Its protein is CASSVSARKETQYF.

This clone was detected a few times. The chain recombines TRBV5-1 with TRBJ2-3; D is undetermined. The CDR3 extends over 13 amino acids. Germline loops: CDR1 SGHRS, CDR2 YFSETQ. V lost 4 bases and J 2 bases, leaving 8 bases between the germline ends. CDR3 residues: CASSLDPTDTQYF. DNA of the CDR3: TGCGCCAGCAGCCTGGACCCCACAGATACGCAGTATTTT.

This clone has more than one count but fewer than ten. J is TRBJ1-6 and V is TRBV2, with 8 bases identical to TRBD1. The CDR3 runs 13 residues. Germline CDR1 SNHLY, CDR2 FYNNEI. Germline trimming cut 9 bases from V and 5 bases from J; bases unmatched to any gene: 3. The DNA of the CDR3 is TGTGCCAGGGGACAGGAGAATAATTCACCCCTCCACTTT. The encoded protein is CARGQENNSPLHF.

This clone was found a few times. The chain is built from TRBV5-1 and TRBJ2-3; 10 nucleotides line up with TRBD2. V lost 0 bases, J lost 2 bases, and 3 bases stayed unmatched. CDR1 and CDR2 from the germline V gene are SGHRS and YFSETQ. The CDR3 has 16 residues. For the CDR3, the DNA is TGCGCCAGCAGCTTGGCCGGGACTAGCGCCACAGATACGCAGTATTTT. Its translation is CASSLAGTSATDTQYF.

Only a few counts were recorded for this clone. The chain carries TRBV9 and TRBJ2-3, with 8 positions matching TRBD2. The CDR3 loop spans 14 amino acids. Germline-derived CDR1 and CDR2 are SGDLS and YYNGEE. Losses at the gene ends were 1 base for V and 7 bases for J; bases not matched to a gene: 5. The CDR3 bases are TGTGCCAGCAGCGTACACGGGGGGGCCAATACGCAGTATTTT. Amino acids: CASSVHGGANTQYF.